This entry is about one TCR beta chain. The data are from a study of beta chain features in type 1 diabetes. Germline CDR1 LNHDA, CDR2 SQIVND (reference sequence). The CDR3 has 14 residues. The junction had 2 bases not matched to a gene; V was cut back by 4 bases and J by 0 bases. As every portion of the isolated RNA was reverse transcribed, the sequencing read expressed TCRB transcripts. Profiled with immunoSEQ multiplex PCR; TCRdb holds only in-frame clones, not every one. The sample consists of 200,000 to 300,000 clones, about 30% of them appearing once. The sample comprised central memory CD4+ T cells from blood. This TCR was recovered from a man between 25 and 39 years old in good health. This chain links TRBV19 with TRBJ1-1; 7 bases align to TRBD1. The CDR3 here is CASSSTGVNTEAFF. The DNA for the CDR3 is TGTGCCAGTAGTAGCACAGGGGTGAACACTGAAGCTTTCTTT.